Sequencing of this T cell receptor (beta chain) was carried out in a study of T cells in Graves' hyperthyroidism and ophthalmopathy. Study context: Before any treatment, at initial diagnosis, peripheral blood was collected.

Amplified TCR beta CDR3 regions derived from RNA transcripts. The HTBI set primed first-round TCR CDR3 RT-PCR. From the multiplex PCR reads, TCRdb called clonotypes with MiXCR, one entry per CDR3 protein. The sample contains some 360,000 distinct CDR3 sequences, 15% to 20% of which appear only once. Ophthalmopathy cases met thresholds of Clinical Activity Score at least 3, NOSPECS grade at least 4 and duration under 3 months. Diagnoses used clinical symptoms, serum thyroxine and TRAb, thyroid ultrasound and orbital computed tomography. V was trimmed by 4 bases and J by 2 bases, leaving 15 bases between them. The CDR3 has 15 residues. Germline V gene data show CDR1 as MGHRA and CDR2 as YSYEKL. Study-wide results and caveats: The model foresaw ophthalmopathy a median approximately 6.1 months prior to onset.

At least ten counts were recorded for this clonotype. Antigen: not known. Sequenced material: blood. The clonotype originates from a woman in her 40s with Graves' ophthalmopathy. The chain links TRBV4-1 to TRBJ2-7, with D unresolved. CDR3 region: CASSPRLGPTYEQYF. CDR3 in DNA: TGCGCCAGCAGCCCCCGTTTAGGACCAACCTACGAGCAGTACTTC.